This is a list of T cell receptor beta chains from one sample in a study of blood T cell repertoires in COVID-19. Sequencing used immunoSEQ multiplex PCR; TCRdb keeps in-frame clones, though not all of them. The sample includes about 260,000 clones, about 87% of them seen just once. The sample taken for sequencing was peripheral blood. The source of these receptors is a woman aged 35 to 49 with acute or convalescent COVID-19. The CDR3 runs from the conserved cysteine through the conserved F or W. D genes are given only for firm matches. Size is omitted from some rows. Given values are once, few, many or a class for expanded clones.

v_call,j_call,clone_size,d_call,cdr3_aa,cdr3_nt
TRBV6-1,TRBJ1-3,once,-,CASSEDGQGYF,TGTGCCAGCAGTGAAGATGGGCAGGGATATTTT
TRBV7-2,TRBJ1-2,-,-,CASSSTPGDGYTF,TGTGCCAGCAGTTCCACTCCAGGGGATGGCTACACCTTC
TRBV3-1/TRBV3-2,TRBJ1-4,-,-,CASSQEAFGEKLFF,TGTGCCAGCAGCCAAGAAGCCTTCGGGGAAAAACTGTTTTTT
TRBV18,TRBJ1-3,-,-,CASSPQEHSGNTIYF,TGTGCCAGCTCCCCCCAGGAACACTCTGGAAACACCATATATTTT
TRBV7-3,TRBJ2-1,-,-,CASSSGPMGGPPNEQFF,TGTGCCAGCAGCTCCGGGCCCATGGGGGGGCCACCCAATGAGCAGTTCTTC
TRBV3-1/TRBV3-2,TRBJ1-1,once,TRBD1,CASSQAGQGDVFF,TGTGCCAGCAGCCAAGCGGGACAGGGGGATGTTTTCTTT
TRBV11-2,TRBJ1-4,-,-,CASSTIQGYRGKLFF,TGTGCCAGCAGCACTATACAGGGTTATAGAGGAAAACTGTTTTTT
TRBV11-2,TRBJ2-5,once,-,CASSWRGGETQYF,TGTGCCAGCAGCTGGCGGGGTGGGGAGACCCAGTACTTC
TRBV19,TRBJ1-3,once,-,CASSMGRTANLPGNTIYF,TGTGCCAGTAGTATGGGAAGGACAGCCAATTTGCCAGGAAACACCATATATTTT
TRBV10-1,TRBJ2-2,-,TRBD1,CASSETGTANTGELFF,TGCGCCAGCAGTGAGACCGGGACAGCAAACACCGGGGAGCTGTTTTTT
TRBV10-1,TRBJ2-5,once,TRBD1,CASSAETGGRLETQYF,TGCGCCAGCAGTGCCGAAACAGGGGGCAGGTTAGAGACCCAGTACTTC
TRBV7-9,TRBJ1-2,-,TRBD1,CASTRTGGNYGYTF,TGTGCCAGCACCCGGACAGGGGGGAACTATGGCTACACCTTC
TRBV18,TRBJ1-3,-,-,CASSPGQSGTGNTIYF,TGTGCCAGCTCACCAGGACAGAGTGGGACTGGAAACACCATATATTTT
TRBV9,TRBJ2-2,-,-,CASSVTPNTGELFF,TGTGCCAGCAGCGTAACACCGAACACCGGGGAGCTGTTTTTT
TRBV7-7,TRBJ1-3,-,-,CASSSSSGNTIYF,TGTGCCAGCAGCTCCTCCTCTGGAAACACCATATATTTT
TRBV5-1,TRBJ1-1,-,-,CASSLGGGHVNTEAFF,TGCGCCAGCAGCTTGGGAGGGGGACACGTTAACACTGAAGCTTTCTTT
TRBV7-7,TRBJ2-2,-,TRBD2,CASSRTSGGGFTGELFF,TGTGCCAGCAGCCGGACTAGCGGGGGGGGCTTCACCGGGGAGCTGTTTTTT
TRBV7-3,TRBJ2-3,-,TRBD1,CASSRKGAVTDTQYF,TGTGCCAGCTCTAGGAAGGGGGCCGTCACAGATACGCAGTATTTT
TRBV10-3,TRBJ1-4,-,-,CAITRTEKDGKLFF,TGTGCCATCACTAGGACAGAAAAGGACGGAAAACTGTTTTTT
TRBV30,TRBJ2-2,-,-,CAWRGGLANTGELFF,TGTGCCTGGAGAGGAGGGCTCGCGAACACCGGGGAGCTGTTTTTT
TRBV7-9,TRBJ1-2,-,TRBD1,CASSSTGMRGPNYGYTF,TGTGCCAGCAGCTCTACAGGGATGAGGGGGCCTAACTATGGCTACACCTTC
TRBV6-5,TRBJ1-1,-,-,CASSRLPMGATEAFF,TGTGCCAGCAGTAGACTCCCTATGGGGGCCACTGAAGCTTTCTTT